What follows are 9 T cell receptor beta chains derived from one specimen sequenced in a study of CD8+ T cells in alopecia areata. TCR sequencing used cDNA made by reverse transcription of extracted RNA. Repertoires were generated with immunoSEQ multiplex PCR, while TCRdb's copy carries only in-frame clones and drops some. The repertoire includes roughly 170,000 clones, around 50% of them detected once, and about 12% sits in the top ten. Treatment denoted: oral pan-JAK inhibitor, 5-10 mg twice daily. The material sequenced was CD8+ T cells sorted from blood, taken at week 24, from a patient treated with tofacitinib. These receptors were obtained from a human donor with alopecia areata.

This chain links TRBV7-3 with TRBJ2-1, with 15 nucleotides matching TRBD2. The CDR3 covers 19 residues. Germline loops: CDR1 SGHTA, CDR2 FQGTGA. V was pared by 5 bases and J by 4 bases, with 12 bases of the junction left unmatched. CDR3 residues: CASSRRTSGGAWSYNEQFF. The CDR3 DNA reads as TGTGCCAGCAGCCGAAGGACTAGCGGGGGGGCCTGGTCATACAATGAGCAGTTCTTC.

The chain couples TRBV10-3 to TRBJ2-1; 10 bases are shared with TRBD2. After removal of 8 bases from V and 0 bases from J, the junction contained 4 bases not matched to a gene. This CDR3 is 15 amino acids long. CDR1 and CDR2 (germline): ENHRY, SYGVKD. The CDR3 is CAIGLAENSYNEQFF. The CDR3 nucleotides read TGTGCCATCGGACTAGCGGAGAACTCCTACAATGAGCAGTTCTTC.

The chain carries TRBV29-1 and TRBJ2-1; D not certain. Trimming removed 3 bases from V and 6 bases from J, with 9 bases in between. Germline CDR1 reads SQVTM; CDR2 reads ANQGSEA. The length of the CDR3 is 12 residues. In DNA form, the CDR3 reads TGCAGCGTTGAGAACGGATCCAATGAGCAGTTCTTC. It yields the protein CSVENGSNEQFF.

This chain links TRBV27 with TRBJ2-7, with 7 bases lining up with TRBD1. Germline CDR1 reads MNHEY; CDR2 reads SMNVEV (reference sequence). J was trimmed by 0 bases and V by 2 bases; bases with no gene match: 4. There are 15 residues in the CDR3. The CDR3 bases are TGTGCCAGCAGTTTAGCGACAGGGATCTCCTACGAGCAGTACTTC. Its protein product is CASSLATGISYEQYF.

J is TRBJ2-4 and V is TRBV18; the match to TRBD1 covers 8 bases. Germline CDR1 and CDR2: KGHSH and LQKENI. The CDR3 covers 15 residues. Trimming cost V 3 bases and J 6 bases; bases outside gene matches: 7. DNA of the CDR3: TGTGCCAGCTCACCTCAGGACAGGGCGGGAAACATTCAGTACTTC. Translation gives CASSPQDRAGNIQYF. The full variable domain, completed using reference TRBV18 and TRBJ2-4, is NAGVMQNPRHLVRRRGQEARLRCSPMKGHSHVYWYRQLPEEGLKFMVYLQKENIIDESGMPKERFSAEFPKEGPSILRIQQVVRGDSAAYFCASSPQDRAGNIQYFGAGTRLSVL.

The table lists this clone with a few counts. V usage is TRBV7-2 and J usage is TRBJ2-3; no firm D call. Trimming removed 4 bases at V and 1 base at J, with 12 bases between. Germline V gives CDR1 SGHTA, CDR2 FQGNSA. The CDR3 runs 15 residues. DNA for the CDR3: TGTGCCAGCAGCTCGGAATATTTCGGCACAGATACGCAGTATTTT. This sequence encodes CASSSEYFGTDTQYF.

The chain employs TRBV19 and TRBJ2-3; D is unclear. CDR1 and CDR2 (germline): LNHDA, SQIVND (reference sequence). V was cut by 5 bases and J by 6 bases, with 12 bases left in between. CDR3 size: 13 residues. This CDR3 is CASSLVTRDTQYF. The CDR3 coding sequence is TGTGCCAGTAGTTTGGTGACCCGGGATACGCAGTATTTT.

V gene TRBV4-1 combines with J gene TRBJ2-2; 9 bases line up with TRBD1. The junction had 13 bases not matched to a gene; V was cut back by 4 bases and J by 4 bases. The CDR3 loop spans 18 amino acids. Germline loops: CDR1 MGHRA, CDR2 YSYEKL. CDR3: CASSPSSLGQGPTGELFF. CDR3 nucleotide sequence: TGCGCCAGCAGCCCGTCCTCTCTGGGACAGGGTCCCACCGGGGAGCTGTTTTTT.

This clone was found a few times. The J gene is TRBJ2-7, the V gene TRBV4-1; TRBD1 agrees at 7 bases. Losses at the gene ends were 10 bases for V and 0 bases for J; bases not matched to a gene: 9. Germline CDR1 reads MGHRA; CDR2 reads YSYEKL. This CDR3 contains 14 residues. The CDR3 sequence: CATKTGQSSYEQYF. The CDR3 DNA sequence: TGCGCCACAAAGACAGGGCAAAGCTCCTACGAGCAGTACTTC.